This record concerns one T cell receptor (beta chain) sequence. As processed by the authors: Estimation of nucleated cell counts was performed using reference gene primer amplification. Some clones are missing from TCRdb's copy, which holds only in-frame ones; the method was immunoSEQ multiplex PCR. The D gene and trimming were derived from the DNA, and the V and J assignments and clone size from that table. This sample has around 310,000 clones, with approximately 90% found just once. This sample is drawn from a study of blood T cell repertoires in COVID-19. Study-level information: Specimens from acute and convalescent COVID-19 originated in the United States, Italy and Spain. T cells, B-cell-depleted T cells, or PBMCs provided the cDNA or gDNA that served as material.

There are 16 residues in the CDR3. V shed 3 bases, J shed 4 bases, and the junction held 10 bases outside the gene matches. Germline CDR1 is SGHDT and CDR2 is YYEEEE. This sequence was found in an older woman with acute or convalescent COVID-19. This chain joins TRBV5-6 and TRBJ1-3; 7 bases are shared with TRBD1. Sequenced: peripheral blood. CDR3 nucleotides: TGTGCCAGCAGCTCGATGGGACAGTGGGAGGGAAACACCATATATTTT. This encodes CASSSMGQWEGNTIYF. Full variable domain (missing parts from reference TRBV5-6 and TRBJ1-3): DAGVTQSPTHLIKTRGQQVTLRCSPKSGHDTVSWYQQALGQGPQFIFQYYEEEERQRGNFPDRFSGHQFPNYSSELNVNALLLGDSALYLCASSSMGQWEGNTIYFGEGSWLTVV.